The T cell receptor (beta chain) described here comes from a study of CD8 T cells in Susac syndrome. Across the study: At blood draw, Susac syndrome patients were therapy-naive, on corticosteroids, or on intravenous immunoglobulin alone.

The RNA, about 0.45 to 1 ug, was put through reverse transcription using random hexamers. immunoSEQ multiplex PCR amplified TCR beta CDR3 across 54 Vbeta, 13 Jbeta. TCRdb independently ran MiXCR on the immunoSEQ multiplex PCR reads; one entry per CDR3 protein. This table has about 180,000 distinct CDR3 sequences, about 96% appearing once. This clonotype was seen a single time. CD8+ and CD4+ T cells from blood underwent TCR beta sequencing, which was carried out in a high-throughput format. Negative magnetic isolation gave CD8+ and CD4+ cells; FACS enriched CD8+ TEMRA. V trimming: 0 bases; J trimming: 4 bases; junction bases outside the gene matches: 3. Germline-derived CDR1 and CDR2 are SGDLS and YYNGEE. The CDR3 has 14 residues.

The chain employs TRBV9 and TRBJ1-2, with 7 bases matching TRBD1. The sequence came from a human donor with Susac syndrome. The specimen sequenced was CD4+ T cells from PBMCs. The CDR3 DNA is TGTGCCAGCAGCGTAGCGGCAGGGGGCTATGGCTACACCTTC. Its translation is CASSVAAGGYGYTF.